The clone carrying this TCR beta chain was observed at least ten times. The antigen is unknown. Both 60 Vbeta primers and 13 Jbeta primers went into the PCR. Produced via immunoSEQ multiplex PCR; TCRdb's table is partial and in-frame only. The sample holds 130,000 or so clones, around 72% seen once. The data stem from a study of cytomegalovirus exposure and HLA in healthy donors. In the study overall: In a previous analysis, 110 million or so unique TCR beta sequences were found from 150 million to 200 million T cells.

The study's findings and limits: Indistinguishability led to the exclusion of some V segments, TRBV6-2 and TRBV6-3 included. The study had only CMV serostatus as immune exposure information. Some TCR beta chains (roughly 160 of them) were listed as cytomegalovirus-associated.

CDR1 and CDR2 from the germline V gene are MNHEY and SVGAGI. V was pared by 8 bases and J by 4 bases, with 14 bases between. This CDR3 contains 14 residues. This clonotype was sampled from a man aged 50 or older in good health and CMV-seropositive. This chain joins TRBV6-5 and TRBJ1-4; possibly TRBD1 for D (6 bases). Sequenced material: PBMCs. CDR3: CASSLDSVNEKLFF. The DNA for the CDR3 is TGTGCCAGCTCCCTGGACAGCGTTAATGAAAAACTGTTTTTT.